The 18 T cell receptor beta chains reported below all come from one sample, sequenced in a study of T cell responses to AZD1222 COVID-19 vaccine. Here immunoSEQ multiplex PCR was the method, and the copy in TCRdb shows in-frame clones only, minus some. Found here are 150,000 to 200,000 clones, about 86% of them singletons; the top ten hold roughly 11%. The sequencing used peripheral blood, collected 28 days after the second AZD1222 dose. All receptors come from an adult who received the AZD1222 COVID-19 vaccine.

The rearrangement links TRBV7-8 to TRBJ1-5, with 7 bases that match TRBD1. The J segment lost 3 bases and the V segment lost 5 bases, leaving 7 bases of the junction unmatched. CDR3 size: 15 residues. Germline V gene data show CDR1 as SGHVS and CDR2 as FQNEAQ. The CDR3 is CASSTQGVDNQPQHF. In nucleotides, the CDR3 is TGTGCCAGCAGCACCCAGGGGGTCGACAATCAGCCCCAGCATTTT.

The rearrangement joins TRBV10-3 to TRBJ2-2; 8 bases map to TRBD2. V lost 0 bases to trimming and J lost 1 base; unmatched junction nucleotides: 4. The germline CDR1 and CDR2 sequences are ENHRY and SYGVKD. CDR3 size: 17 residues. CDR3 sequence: CAISESGGGRNTGELFF. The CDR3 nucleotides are TGTGCCATCAGTGAGTCAGGCGGGGGGCGGAACACCGGGGAGCTGTTTTTT.

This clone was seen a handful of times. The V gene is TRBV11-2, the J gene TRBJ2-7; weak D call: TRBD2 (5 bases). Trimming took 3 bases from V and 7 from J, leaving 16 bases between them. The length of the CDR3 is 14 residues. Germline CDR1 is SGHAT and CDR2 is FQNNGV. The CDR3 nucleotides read TGTGCCAGCAGCTTCCCGGGATTTGCTAGGGAGCAGTACTTC. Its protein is CASSFPGFAREQYF.

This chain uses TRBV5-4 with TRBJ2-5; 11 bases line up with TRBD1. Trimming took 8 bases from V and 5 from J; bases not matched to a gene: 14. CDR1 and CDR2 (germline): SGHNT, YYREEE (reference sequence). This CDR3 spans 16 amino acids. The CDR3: CASTRGGQGALETQYF. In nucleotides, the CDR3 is TGTGCCAGTACAAGGGGAGGACAGGGGGCGTTGGAGACCCAGTACTTC.

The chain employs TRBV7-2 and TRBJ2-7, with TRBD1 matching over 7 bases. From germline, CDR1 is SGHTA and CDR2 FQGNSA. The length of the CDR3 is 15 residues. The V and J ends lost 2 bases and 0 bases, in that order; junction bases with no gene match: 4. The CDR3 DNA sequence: TGTGCCAGCAGCTTATTCGAGGGGGCCTCCTACGAGCAGTACTTC. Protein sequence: CASSLFEGASYEQYF.

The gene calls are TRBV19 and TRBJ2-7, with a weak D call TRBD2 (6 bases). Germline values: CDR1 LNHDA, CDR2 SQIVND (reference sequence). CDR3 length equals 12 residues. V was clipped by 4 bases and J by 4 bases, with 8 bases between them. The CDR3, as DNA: TGTGCCAGTAGTAGCGGGACTTACGAGCAGTACTTC. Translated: CASSSGTYEQYF.

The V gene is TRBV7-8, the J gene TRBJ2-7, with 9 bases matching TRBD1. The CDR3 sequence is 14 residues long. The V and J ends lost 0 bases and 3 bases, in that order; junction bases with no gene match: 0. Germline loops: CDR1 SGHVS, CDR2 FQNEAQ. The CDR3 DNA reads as TGTGCCAGCAGCTTAGCGGACAGGGGCTACGAGCAGTACTTC. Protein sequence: CASSLADRGYEQYF.

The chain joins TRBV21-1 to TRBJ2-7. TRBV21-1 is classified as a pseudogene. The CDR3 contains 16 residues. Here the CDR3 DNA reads TGTGCCAGCGGGGAAAGGCAGTTTTCGAGCTCCTACGAGCAGTACTTC. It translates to CASGERQFSSSYEQYF.

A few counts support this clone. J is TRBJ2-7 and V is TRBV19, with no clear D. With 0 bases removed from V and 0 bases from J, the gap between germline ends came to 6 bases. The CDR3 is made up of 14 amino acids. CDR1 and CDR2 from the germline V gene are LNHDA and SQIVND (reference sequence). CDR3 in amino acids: CASSIDPSSYEQYF. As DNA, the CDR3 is TGTGCCAGTAGTATAGACCCCAGCTCCTACGAGCAGTACTTC.

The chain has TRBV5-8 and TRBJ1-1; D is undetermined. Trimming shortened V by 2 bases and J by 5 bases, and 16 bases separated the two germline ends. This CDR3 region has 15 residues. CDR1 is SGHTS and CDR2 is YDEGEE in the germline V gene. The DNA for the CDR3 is TGTGCCAGCAGCTTCGAACAAGCTGCATGGACTGAAGCTTTCTTT. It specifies CASSFEQAAWTEAFF.

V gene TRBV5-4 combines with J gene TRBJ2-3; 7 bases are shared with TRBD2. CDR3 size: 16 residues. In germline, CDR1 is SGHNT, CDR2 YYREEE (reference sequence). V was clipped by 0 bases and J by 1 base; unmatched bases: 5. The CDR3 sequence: CASSLGSGRGTDTQYF. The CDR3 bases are TGTGCCAGCAGCTTGGGTAGCGGGCGGGGCACAGATACGCAGTATTTT.

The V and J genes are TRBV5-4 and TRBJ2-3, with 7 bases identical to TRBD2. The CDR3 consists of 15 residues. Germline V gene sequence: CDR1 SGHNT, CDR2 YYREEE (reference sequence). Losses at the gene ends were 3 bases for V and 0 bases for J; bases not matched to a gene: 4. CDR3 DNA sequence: TGTGCCAGCAGCTGGGAGGGATCTAGCACAGATACGCAGTATTTT. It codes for CASSWEGSSTDTQYF.

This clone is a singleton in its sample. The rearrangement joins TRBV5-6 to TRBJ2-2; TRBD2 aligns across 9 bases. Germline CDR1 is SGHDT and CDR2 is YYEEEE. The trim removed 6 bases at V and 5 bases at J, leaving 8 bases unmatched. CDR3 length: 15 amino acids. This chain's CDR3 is CASTQRLAGTGELFF. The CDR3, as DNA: TGTGCCAGCACCCAAAGGCTAGCGGGAACCGGGGAGCTGTTTTTT.

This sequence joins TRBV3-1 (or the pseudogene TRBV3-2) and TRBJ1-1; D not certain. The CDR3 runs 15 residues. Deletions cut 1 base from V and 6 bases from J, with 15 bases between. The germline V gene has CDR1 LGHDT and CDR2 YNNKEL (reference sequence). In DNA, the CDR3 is TGTGCCAGCAGCCAAGTTTCACCCGGGGTGGCTGAAGCTTTCTTT. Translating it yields CASSQVSPGVAEAFF.

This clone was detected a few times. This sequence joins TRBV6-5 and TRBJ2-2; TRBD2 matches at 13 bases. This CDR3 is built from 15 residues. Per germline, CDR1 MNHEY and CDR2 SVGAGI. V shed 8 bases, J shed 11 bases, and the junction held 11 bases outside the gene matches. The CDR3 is CASRLLAGGPNELFF. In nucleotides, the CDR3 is TGTGCCAGCCGCCTACTAGCGGGGGGGCCGAATGAGCTGTTTTTT.

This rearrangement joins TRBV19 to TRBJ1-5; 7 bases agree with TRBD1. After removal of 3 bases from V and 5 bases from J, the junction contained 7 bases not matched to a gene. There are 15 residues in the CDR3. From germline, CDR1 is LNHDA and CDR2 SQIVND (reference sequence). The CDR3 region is CASSIGGRGDQPQHF. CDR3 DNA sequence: TGTGCCAGTAGTATTGGCGGCAGGGGGGATCAGCCCCAGCATTTT.

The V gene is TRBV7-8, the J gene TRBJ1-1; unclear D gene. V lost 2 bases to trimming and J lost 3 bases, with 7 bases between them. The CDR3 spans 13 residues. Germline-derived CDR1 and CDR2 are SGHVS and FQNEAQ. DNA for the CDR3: TGTGCCAGCAGCTTAACCGGGGACACTGAAGCTTTCTTT. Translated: CASSLTGDTEAFF.

The CDR3, as DNA: TGTGCCTGGAGTAGGCCTTGGGGGAACACTGAAGCTTTCTTT. Its translation: CAWSRPWGNTEAFF. This chain connects TRBV30 to TRBJ1-1; no definite D call. V was trimmed by 2 bases and J by 1 base, leaving 11 bases between them. The CDR3 consists of 14 residues. The germline V gene has CDR1 GTSNPN and CDR2 SVGIG (reference sequence).